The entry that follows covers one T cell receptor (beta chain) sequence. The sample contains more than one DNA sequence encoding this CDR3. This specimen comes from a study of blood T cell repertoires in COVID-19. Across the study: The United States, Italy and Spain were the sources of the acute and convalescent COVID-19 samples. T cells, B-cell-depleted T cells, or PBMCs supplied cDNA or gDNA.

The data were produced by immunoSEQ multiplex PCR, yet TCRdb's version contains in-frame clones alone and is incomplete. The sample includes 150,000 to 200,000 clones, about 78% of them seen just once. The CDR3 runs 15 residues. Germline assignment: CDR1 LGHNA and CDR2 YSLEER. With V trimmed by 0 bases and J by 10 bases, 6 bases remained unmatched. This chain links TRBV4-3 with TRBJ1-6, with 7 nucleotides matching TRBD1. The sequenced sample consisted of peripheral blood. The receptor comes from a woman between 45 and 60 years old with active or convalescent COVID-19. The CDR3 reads CASSQDLQGNSPLHF. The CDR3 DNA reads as TGCGCCAGCAGCCAAGATCTACAGGGGAACTCACCCCTCCACTTT.